This T cell receptor beta chain was sequenced for a study of CD8 T cells in ankylosing spondylitis. Study conclusions and caveats: Several of the motif variants were reported before in synovial fluid and blood from reactive arthritis. Ankylosing spondylitis blood appeared to be characterized by a TCR beta motif of eight or nine highly homologous variants.

There are 14 residues in the CDR3. After removal of 3 bases from V and 4 bases from J, the junction contained 4 bases not matched to a gene. CDR1 and CDR2 from the germline V gene are MDHEN and SYDVKM. Comment on this clonotype: What it binds is not known.

TCRdb independently ran MiXCR on the 5' RACE reads; one entry per CDR3 protein. The sample holds roughly 180,000 distinct CDR3 sequences, 9.8% seen once. J is TRBJ2-5 and V is TRBV28, with 8 bases matching TRBD2. The specimen was blood, either unsorted or a sorted T cell fraction (not recorded which). The TCR was taken from a female donor with ankylosing spondylitis or in good health (not recorded which). CDR3 bases: TGTGCCAGCAGTTTTCGGGGGGGGAGAGAGACCCAGTACTTC. The encoded protein is CASSFRGGRETQYF.